This T cell receptor beta chain was sequenced for a study of T cells after posttransplantation cyclophosphamide. General observations from the study: Skin or GI-infiltrating T cells shared few TRB sequences with blood. Later post-transplant blood repertoires were often dominated by donor CD8+ memory clones. Recipient CMV seropositivity and CMV reactivation strongly tracked TRB clonality.

The method was immunoSEQ multiplex PCR; TCRdb's version includes in-frame clones alone and lacks a portion of them. Recorded here are fewer than 35,000 clones, none singletons. This clone was seen a handful of times. The antigen is undetermined. The clonotype originates from a woman aged 60-70 years in good health, CMV-negative, and a related stem cell transplant donor. The sequencing input was PBMCs.

The CDR3 DNA reads TGTGCCATCAGTGATTTCCCGGCGAGACAGACCTACGAGCAGTACTTC. It is translated as CAISDFPARQTYEQYF. The chain carries TRBV10-3 and TRBJ2-7, with TRBD1 as a possible D gene (5 bases). The V gene's germline CDR1 is ENHRY and CDR2 SYGVKD. The CDR3 is made up of 16 amino acids. The ends were cut back, 3 bases at V and 2 bases at J, with 17 bases in the middle.